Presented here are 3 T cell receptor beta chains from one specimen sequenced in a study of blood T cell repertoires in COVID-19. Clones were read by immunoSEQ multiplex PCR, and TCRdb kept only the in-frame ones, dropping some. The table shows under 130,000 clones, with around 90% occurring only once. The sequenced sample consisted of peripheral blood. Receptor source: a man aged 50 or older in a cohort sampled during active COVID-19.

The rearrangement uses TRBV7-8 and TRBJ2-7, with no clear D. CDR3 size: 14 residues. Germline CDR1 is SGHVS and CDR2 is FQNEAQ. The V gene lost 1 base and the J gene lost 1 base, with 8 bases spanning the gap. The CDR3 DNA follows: TGTGCCAGCAGCTTAGGGCACGGGTCCTACGAGCAGTACGTC. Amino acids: CASSLGHGSYEQYV.

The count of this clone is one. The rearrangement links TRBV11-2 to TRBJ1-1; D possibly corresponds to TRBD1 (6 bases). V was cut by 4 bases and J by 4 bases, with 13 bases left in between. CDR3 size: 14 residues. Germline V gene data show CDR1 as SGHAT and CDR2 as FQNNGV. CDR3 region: CASSSGVGGTEAFF. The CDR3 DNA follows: TGTGCCAGCAGCTCAGGGGTTGGAGGCACTGAAGCTTTCTTT. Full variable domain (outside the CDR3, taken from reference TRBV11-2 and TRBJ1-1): EAGVAQSPRYKIIEKRQSVAFWCNPISGHATLYWYQQILGQGPKLLIQFQNNGVVDDSQLPKDRFSAERLKGVDSTLKIQPAKLEDSAVYLCASSSGVGGTEAFFGQGTRLTVV.

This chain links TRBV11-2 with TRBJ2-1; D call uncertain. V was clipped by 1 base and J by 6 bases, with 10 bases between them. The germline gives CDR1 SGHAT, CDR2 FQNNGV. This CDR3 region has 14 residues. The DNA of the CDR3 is TGTGCCAGCAGCTTAGGGTCGGCTAGCAATGAGCAGTTCTTC. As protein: CASSLGSASNEQFF.